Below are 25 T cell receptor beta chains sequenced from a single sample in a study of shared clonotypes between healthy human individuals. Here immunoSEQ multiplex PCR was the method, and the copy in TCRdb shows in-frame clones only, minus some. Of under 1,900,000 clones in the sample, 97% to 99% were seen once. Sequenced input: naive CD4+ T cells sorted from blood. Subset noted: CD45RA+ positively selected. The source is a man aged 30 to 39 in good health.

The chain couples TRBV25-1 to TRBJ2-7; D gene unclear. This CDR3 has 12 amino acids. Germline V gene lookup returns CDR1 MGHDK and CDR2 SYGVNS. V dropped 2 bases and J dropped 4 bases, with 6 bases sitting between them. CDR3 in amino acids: CASSERVYEQYF. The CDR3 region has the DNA TGTGCCAGCAGTGAAAGAGTATACGAGCAGTACTTC.

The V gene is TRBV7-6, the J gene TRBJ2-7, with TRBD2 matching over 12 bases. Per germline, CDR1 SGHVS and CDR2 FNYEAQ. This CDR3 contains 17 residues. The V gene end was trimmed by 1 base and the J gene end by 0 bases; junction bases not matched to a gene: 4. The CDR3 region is CASSLEASGRVSYEQYF. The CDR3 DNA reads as TGTGCCAGCAGCTTAGAGGCTAGCGGGAGGGTCTCCTACGAGCAGTACTTC.

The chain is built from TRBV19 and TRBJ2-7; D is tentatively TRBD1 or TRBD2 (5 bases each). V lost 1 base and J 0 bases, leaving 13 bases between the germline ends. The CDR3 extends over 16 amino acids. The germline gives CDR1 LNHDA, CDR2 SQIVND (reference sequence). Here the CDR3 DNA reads TGTGCCAGTAGTATAGCCGGGTCCGGGGCCTCCTACGAGCAGTACTTC. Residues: CASSIAGSGASYEQYF.

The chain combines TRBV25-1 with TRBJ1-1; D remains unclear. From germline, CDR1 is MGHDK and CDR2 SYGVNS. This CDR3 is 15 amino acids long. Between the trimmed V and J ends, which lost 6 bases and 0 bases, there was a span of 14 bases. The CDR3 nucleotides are TGTGCCAGCAGGAGCGGGTTTTTGATGAACACTGAAGCTTTCTTT. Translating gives CASRSGFLMNTEAFF.

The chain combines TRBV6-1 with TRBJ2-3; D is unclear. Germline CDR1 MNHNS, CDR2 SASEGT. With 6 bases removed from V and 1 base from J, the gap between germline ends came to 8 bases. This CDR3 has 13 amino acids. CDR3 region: CASRGKGTDTQYF. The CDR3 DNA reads TGTGCCAGCAGGGGGAAGGGCACAGATACGCAGTATTTT.

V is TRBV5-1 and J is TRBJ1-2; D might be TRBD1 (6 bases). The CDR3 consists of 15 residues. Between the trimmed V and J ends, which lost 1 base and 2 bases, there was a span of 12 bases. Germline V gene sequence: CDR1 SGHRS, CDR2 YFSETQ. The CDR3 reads CASSLMGASNYGYTF. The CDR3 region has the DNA TGCGCCAGCAGCTTGATGGGGGCTTCAAACTATGGCTACACCTTC. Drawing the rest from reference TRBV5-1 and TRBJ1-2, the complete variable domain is KAGVTQTPRYLIKTRGQQVTLSCSPISGHRSVSWYQQTPGQGLQFLFEYFSETQRNKGNFPGRFSGRQFSNSRSEMNVSTLELGDSALYLCASSLMGASNYGYTFGSGTRLTVV.

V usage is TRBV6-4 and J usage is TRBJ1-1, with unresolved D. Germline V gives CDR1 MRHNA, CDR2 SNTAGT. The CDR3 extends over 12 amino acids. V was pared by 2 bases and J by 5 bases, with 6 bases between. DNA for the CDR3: TGTGCCAGCAGTGACGGGTGGACTGAAGCTTTCTTT. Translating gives CASSDGWTEAFF.

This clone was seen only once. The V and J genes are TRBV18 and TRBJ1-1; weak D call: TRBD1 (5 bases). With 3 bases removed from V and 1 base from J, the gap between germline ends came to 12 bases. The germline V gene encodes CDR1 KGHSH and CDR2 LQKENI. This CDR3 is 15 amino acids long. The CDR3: CASSPARDGNTEAFF. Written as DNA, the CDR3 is TGTGCCAGCTCACCCGCACGGGACGGGAACACTGAAGCTTTCTTT.

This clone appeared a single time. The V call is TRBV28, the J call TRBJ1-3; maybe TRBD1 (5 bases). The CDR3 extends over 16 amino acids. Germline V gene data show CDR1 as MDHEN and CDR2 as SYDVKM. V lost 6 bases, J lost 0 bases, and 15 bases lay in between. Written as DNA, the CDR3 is TGTGCCAGCAGCGAACCGGGGGGGTTCTCTGGAAACACCATATATTTT. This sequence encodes CASSEPGGFSGNTIYF. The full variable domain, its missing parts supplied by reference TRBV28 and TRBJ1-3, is DVKVTQSSRYLVKRTGEKVFLECVQDMDHENMFWYRQDPGLGLRLIYFSYDVKMKEKGDIPEGYSVSREKKERFSLILESASTNQTSMYLCASSEPGGFSGNTIYFGEGSWLTVV.

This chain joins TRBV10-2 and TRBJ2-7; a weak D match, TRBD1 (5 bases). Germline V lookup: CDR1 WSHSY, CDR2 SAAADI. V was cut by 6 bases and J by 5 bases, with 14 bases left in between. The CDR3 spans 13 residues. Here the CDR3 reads CASRPTRDDEQYF. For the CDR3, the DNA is TGCGCCAGCAGACCTACCAGGGATGACGAGCAGTACTTC.

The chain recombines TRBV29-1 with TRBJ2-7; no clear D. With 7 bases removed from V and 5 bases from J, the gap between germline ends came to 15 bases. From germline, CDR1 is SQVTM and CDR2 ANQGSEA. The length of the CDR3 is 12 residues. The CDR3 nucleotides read TGCAGCGCCCCCATAAATGCCGACGAGCAGTACTTC. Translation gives CSAPINADEQYF.

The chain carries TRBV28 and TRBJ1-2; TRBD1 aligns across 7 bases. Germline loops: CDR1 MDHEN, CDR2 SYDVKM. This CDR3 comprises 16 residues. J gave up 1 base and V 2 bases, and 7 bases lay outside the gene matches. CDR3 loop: CASSLRHRGINYGYTF. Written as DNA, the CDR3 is TGTGCCAGCAGTTTACGCCACAGGGGAATTAACTATGGCTACACCTTC.

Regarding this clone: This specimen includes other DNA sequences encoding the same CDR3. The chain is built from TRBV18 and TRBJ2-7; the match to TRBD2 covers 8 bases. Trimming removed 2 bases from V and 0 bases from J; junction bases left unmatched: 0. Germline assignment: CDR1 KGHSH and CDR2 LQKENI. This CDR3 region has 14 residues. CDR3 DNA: TGTGCCAGCTCACCAAGCGGGAGCTCCTACGAGCAGTACTTC. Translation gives CASSPSGSSYEQYF.

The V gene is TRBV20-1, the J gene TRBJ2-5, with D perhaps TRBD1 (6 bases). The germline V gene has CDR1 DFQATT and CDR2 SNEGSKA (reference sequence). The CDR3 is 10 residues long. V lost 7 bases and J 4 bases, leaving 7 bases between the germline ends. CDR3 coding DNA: TGCAGTGGGGGGCGAGAGACCCAGTACTTC. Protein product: CSGGRETQYF.

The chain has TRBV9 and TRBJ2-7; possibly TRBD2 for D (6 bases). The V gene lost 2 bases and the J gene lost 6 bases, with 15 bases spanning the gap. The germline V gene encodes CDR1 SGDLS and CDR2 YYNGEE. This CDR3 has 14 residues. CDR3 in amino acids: CASSVTSMNREQYF. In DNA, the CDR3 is TGTGCCAGCAGCGTGACTAGTATGAATCGCGAGCAGTACTTC.

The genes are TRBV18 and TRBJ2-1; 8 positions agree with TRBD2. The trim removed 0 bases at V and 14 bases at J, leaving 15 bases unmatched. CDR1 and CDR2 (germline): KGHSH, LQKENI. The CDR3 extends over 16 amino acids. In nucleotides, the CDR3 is TGTGCCAGCTCACCACCTCTTCGGCTAGCGGGTGGGAGCGAGTTCTTC. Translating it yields CASSPPLRLAGGSEFF.

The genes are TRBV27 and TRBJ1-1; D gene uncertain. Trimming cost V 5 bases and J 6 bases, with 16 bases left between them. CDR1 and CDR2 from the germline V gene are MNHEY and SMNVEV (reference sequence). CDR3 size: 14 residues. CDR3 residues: CASSPAQDGAEAFF. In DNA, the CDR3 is TGTGCCAGCAGTCCCGCCCAGGACGGCGCTGAAGCTTTCTTT.

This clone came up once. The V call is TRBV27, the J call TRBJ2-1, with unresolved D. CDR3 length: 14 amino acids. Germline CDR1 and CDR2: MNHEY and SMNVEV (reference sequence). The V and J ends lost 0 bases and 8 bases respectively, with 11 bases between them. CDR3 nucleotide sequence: TGTGCCAGCAGTTTATCCCCCCCCGCCCATGAGCAGTTCTTC. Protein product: CASSLSPPAHEQFF.

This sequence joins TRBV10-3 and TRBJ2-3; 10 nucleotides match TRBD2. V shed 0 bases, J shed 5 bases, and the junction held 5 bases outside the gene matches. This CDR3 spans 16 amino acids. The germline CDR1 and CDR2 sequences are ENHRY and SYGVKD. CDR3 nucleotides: TGTGCCATCAGTGAGTCAACTAGCGGGGCCCTAGATACGCAGTATTTT. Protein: CAISESTSGALDTQYF.

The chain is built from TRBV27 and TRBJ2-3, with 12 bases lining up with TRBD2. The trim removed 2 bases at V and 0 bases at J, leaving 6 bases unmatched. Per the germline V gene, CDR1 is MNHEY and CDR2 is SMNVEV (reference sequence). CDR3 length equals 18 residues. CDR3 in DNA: TGTGCCAGCAGTTTAAGGACTAGCGGGACCCCTAGCACAGATACGCAGTATTTT. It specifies CASSLRTSGTPSTDTQYF.

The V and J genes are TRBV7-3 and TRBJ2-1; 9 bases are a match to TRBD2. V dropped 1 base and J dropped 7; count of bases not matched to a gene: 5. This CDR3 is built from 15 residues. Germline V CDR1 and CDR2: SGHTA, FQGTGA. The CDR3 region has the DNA TGTGCCAGCAGCTTAAAGACTAGCGGAATAAATGAGCAGTTCTTC. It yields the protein CASSLKTSGINEQFF.

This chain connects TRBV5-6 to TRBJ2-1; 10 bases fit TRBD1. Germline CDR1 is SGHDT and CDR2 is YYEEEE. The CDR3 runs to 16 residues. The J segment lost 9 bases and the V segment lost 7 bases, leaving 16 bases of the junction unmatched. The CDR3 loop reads CASYAGGDRGVLEQFF. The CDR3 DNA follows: TGTGCCAGCTACGCCGGTGGGGACAGGGGCGTTCTTGAGCAGTTCTTC.

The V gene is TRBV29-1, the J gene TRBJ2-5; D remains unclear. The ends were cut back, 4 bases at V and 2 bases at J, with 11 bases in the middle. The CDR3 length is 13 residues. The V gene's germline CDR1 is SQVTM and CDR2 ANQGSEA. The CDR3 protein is CSVAAGVQETQYF. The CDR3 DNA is TGCAGCGTTGCGGCAGGAGTTCAAGAGACCCAGTACTTC.

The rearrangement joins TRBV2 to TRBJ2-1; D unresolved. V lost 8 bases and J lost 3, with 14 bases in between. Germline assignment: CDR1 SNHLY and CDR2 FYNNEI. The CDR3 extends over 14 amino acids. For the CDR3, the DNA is TGTGCCAGCCTCAATCAGGACCTCTACAATGAGCAGTTCTTC. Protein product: CASLNQDLYNEQFF.

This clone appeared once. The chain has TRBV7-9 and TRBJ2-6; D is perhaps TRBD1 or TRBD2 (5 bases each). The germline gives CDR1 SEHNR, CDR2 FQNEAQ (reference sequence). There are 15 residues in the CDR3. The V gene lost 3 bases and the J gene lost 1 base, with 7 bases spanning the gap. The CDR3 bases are TGTGCCAGCAGCTTCGAGGGGTCTGGGGCCAACGTCCTGACTTTC. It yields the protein CASSFEGSGANVLTF.